The rows below give T cell receptor beta chains drawn from one sample of a study of spatial heterogeneity in lung cancer. In TCRdb, the 5' RACE reads were re-called with MiXCR into one record per CDR3 protein. Of about 5,700 distinct CDR3 sequences in the sample, over 20% are singletons; the top ten hold roughly 21%. Material: lung tumor tissue, obtained at surgery. These receptors all come from a male donor with early-stage non-small cell lung cancer. The CDR3 runs from the conserved cysteine through the conserved F or W. The D gene is left open where the match is weak. Size tells how often a clone was seen (once, few, many) or the class of an expanded clone, and some rows leave it out.

D | size | J | V | DNA | CDR3
TRBD1 | - | TRBJ2-7 | TRBV28 | TGTGCCAGCACCAGGACAGGGTCCTCCTACGAGCAGTACTTC | CASTRTGSSYEQYF
- | - | TRBJ2-4 | TRBV6-2/TRBV6-3 | TGTGCCAGCACTCGGGAAGGGTCAGGAAACATTCAGTACTTC | CASTREGSGNIQYF
TRBD1 | medium-sized | TRBJ1-1 | TRBV5-1 | TGCGCCAGCAGCTTGGGATCGGGACAGGGGGCCAAAGCTTTCTTT | CASSLGSGQGAKAFF
- | many | TRBJ2-4 | TRBV28 | TGTGCCAGCAGTTCGCAGGGGTCGGCCAAAAACATTCAGTACTTC | CASSSQGSAKNIQYF
TRBD2 | - | TRBJ2-7 | TRBV19 | TGTGCCAGTAGTATCGACCCCCGGGCTAGCGGGCAAAGCTCCTACGAGCAGTACTTC | CASSIDPRASGQSSYEQYF
- | medium-sized | TRBJ2-1 | TRBV2 | TGTGCCAGCAGTGCGGGACCTTACAATGAGCAGTTCTTC | CASSAGPYNEQFF
- | few | TRBJ2-4 | TRBV18 | TGTGCCAGCTCCCCAACCACCAGGGAAAACATTCAGTACTTC | CASSPTTRENIQYF
TRBD2 | - | TRBJ2-3 | TRBV29-1 | TGCAGCGCCTCCCCCGGGCTAGCGGGAAGCACAGATACGCAGTATTTT | CSASPGLAGSTDTQYF
TRBD1 | few | TRBJ2-7 | TRBV6-6 | TGTGCCAGCAGTTACGCCGGGACAGGGAAGGACGAGCAGTACTTC | CASSYAGTGKDEQYF
- | medium-sized | TRBJ2-1 | TRBV6-1 | TGTGCCAGTACCCGAGGGTGGGTAGCGAGGGGTGAGCAGTTCTTC | CASTRGWVARGEQFF
- | once | TRBJ2-5 | TRBV4-1 | TGCGCCAGCAGCCACCCGGGGGAGACCCAGTACTTC | CASSHPGETQYF
- | many | TRBJ2-5 | TRBV11-1 | TGTGCCAGCAGCTTAACAGGTTTTAGGGGGACCCAGTACTTC | CASSLTGFRGTQYF
TRBD2 | - | TRBJ2-3 | TRBV27 | TGTGCCAGCAGTTTATCAGGCGGATGGGGGAGGGCCGGGGCAGATACGCAGTATTTT | CASSLSGGWGRAGADTQYF
TRBD1 | medium-sized | TRBJ2-3 | TRBV5-6 | TGTGCCAGCAGCTTGGCCGGAGGACAGGGAACAGATACGCAGTATTTT | CASSLAGGQGTDTQYF
TRBD2 | many | TRBJ2-3 | TRBV27 | TGTGCCAGCACTTGGGCTAGCGGGGCTAGCACAGATACGCAGTATTTT | CASTWASGASTDTQYF
TRBD2 | - | TRBJ2-3 | TRBV11-2 | TGTGCCAGCAGCTATGCCCTAGCGGGAGTTCCTCGGGGGCACACAGATACGCAGTATTTT | CASSYALAGVPRGHTDTQYF
TRBD2 | medium-sized | TRBJ2-3 | TRBV27 | TGTGCCAGCAGTTCGCCGGGACTAGCGGGAGCTAGAGATACGCAGTATTTT | CASSSPGLAGARDTQYF
- | - | TRBJ2-2 | TRBV6-5 | TGTGCCAGCAGTTACTTTGGTCAGGCCGGGGAGCTGTTTTTT | CASSYFGQAGELFF
- | many | TRBJ2-1 | TRBV6-6 | TGTGCCAGCAGAAGGAGGCGGGTTGACAATGAGCAGTTCTTC | CASRRRRVDNEQFF
TRBD2 | medium-sized | TRBJ2-7 | TRBV4-1 | TGCGCCAGCAGCCCTGGGACTAGCGGACGATCCTACGAGCAGTACTTC | CASSPGTSGRSYEQYF
TRBD1 | medium-sized | TRBJ1-2 | TRBV3-1 | TGTGCCAGCAGCCCTTGGGACAGTTCAGGCTATGGCTACACCTTC | CASSPWDSSGYGYTF
- | medium-sized | TRBJ2-1 | TRBV30 | TGTGCCTGGCGCCACAGACAGGACCTCTACAATGAGCAGTTCTTC | CAWRHRQDLYNEQFF
- | few | TRBJ2-5 | TRBV12-3/TRBV12-4 | TGTGCCAGCAGTTTCACAGGCCAAGAGACCCAGTACTTC | CASSFTGQETQYF
TRBD2 | medium-sized | TRBJ2-1 | TRBV20-1 | TGCAGTGCTCTGGGACTAGCGGGAGAGGGTGAGCAGTTCTTC | CSALGLAGEGEQFF
TRBD2 | - | TRBJ2-1 | TRBV20-1 | TGCAGTGCTTTAAGCGGGAGTTTAGACAATGAGCAGTTCTTC | CSALSGSLDNEQFF
- | - | TRBJ2-3 | TRBV11-3 | TGTGCCAGCAGCGGGACCTCCGGAGATACGCAGTATTTT | CASSGTSGDTQYF
- | - | TRBJ2-7 | TRBV12-5 | TGTGCTAGTGGTTTATCCCTTTACGAGCAGTACTTC | CASGLSLYEQYF
- | many | TRBJ1-4 | TRBV20-1 | TGCAGTGCTAGGGACGGAACCGCAACTAATGAAAAACTGTTTTTT | CSARDGTATNEKLFF
TRBD2 | few | TRBJ2-7 | TRBV12-3/TRBV12-4 | TGTGCCAGCAGTTTGGCGTCGGGAGGTTCCTACGAGCAGTACTTC | CASSLASGGSYEQYF
- | medium-sized | TRBJ1-1 | TRBV28 | TGTGCCAGCAGTTACGTGAACACTGAAGCTTTCTTT | CASSYVNTEAFF
TRBD1 | medium-sized | TRBJ1-2 | TRBV29-1 | TGCAGCGTTGAATTGACAGGGGGCGGCTATGGCTACACCTTC | CSVELTGGGYGYTF
- | once | TRBJ1-2 | TRBV2 | TGTGCCAGCAGTGAAGGGACTGACCTCTATGGCTACACCTTC | CASSEGTDLYGYTF
TRBD1 | medium-sized | TRBJ2-4 | TRBV28 | TGTGCCAGCAGTCCTGGGGACAGTCCTAAAAACATTCAGTACTTC | CASSPGDSPKNIQYF
TRBD2 | many | TRBJ2-3 | TRBV6-1 | TGTGCCAGCAGAGCCACTACTAGCGGGCGAACCTTCGGGGGCACAGATACGCAGTATTTT | CASRATTSGRTFGGTDTQYF
- | medium-sized | TRBJ2-1 | TRBV14 | TGTGCCAGCAGCCAAGATCCGTACAATGAGCAGTTCTTC | CASSQDPYNEQFF
- | medium-sized | TRBJ1-4 | TRBV4-1 | TGCGCCAGCAGCCGTGGTAATATCCTTCCGGCTAATGAAAAACTGTTTTTT | CASSRGNILPANEKLFF
- | - | TRBJ2-3 | TRBV2 | TGTGCCAGCAGCGTCGGGACTCCTAGCACAGATACGCAGTATTTT | CASSVGTPSTDTQYF
TRBD2 | many | TRBJ2-6 | TRBV6-5 | TGTGCCAGCAGTCTCCTAGCGGGTCCCTCTGGGGCCAACGTCCTGACTTTC | CASSLLAGPSGANVLTF
- | many | TRBJ2-1 | TRBV18 | TGTGCCAGCTCCCTCCATGCGGGAAGGAGCTCCTACAATGAGCAGTTCTTC | CASSLHAGRSSYNEQFF
- | - | TRBJ2-3 | TRBV30 | TGTGCCTGGAGTAGCACAGATACGCAGTATTTT | CAWSSTDTQYF
TRBD2 | medium-sized | TRBJ2-3 | TRBV11-2 | TGTGCCAGCAGCTGGAATATAGCGGGAGATAAGACAGATACGCAGTATTTT | CASSWNIAGDKTDTQYF
- | few | TRBJ2-3 | TRBV19 | TGTGCCAGTAGTATAGCATCCGGGTACACAGATACGCAGTATTTT | CASSIASGYTDTQYF
- | medium-sized | TRBJ2-1 | TRBV14 | TGTGCCAGCAGCCAGGGATTCGGCAATGAGCAGTTCTTC | CASSQGFGNEQFF
TRBD2 | many | TRBJ2-3 | TRBV6-6 | TGTGCCAGTAGCGGGAGCATAGATACGCAGTATTTT | CASSGSIDTQYF
- | many | TRBJ2-5 | TRBV6-5 | TGTGCCAGCAGCCGCGGATTACAAGAGACCCAGTACTTC | CASSRGLQETQYF
TRBD2 | medium-sized | TRBJ2-1 | TRBV7-6 | TGTGCCAGCAGCTTATCGACCGGGACTAGCGGTTACAATGAGCAGTTCTTC | CASSLSTGTSGYNEQFF
TRBD2 | many | TRBJ2-1 | TRBV11-1 | TGTGCCAGCAGCTTCAGGCTAGCGGAGTACAATGAGCAGTTCTTC | CASSFRLAEYNEQFF
- | many | TRBJ1-1 | TRBV7-3 | TGTGCCAGCAGCTTAGGGGGCACGAACACTGAAGCTTTCTTT | CASSLGGTNTEAFF
TRBD1 | many | TRBJ2-1 | TRBV20-1 | TGCAGTGCTACTCCAGGGGGACGGGAGCAGTTCTTC | CSATPGGREQFF
TRBD1 | many | TRBJ2-7 | TRBV10-2 | TGCGCCAGCAAAAGATCAGGGGGTTACGAGCAGTACTTC | CASKRSGGYEQYF
- | - | TRBJ2-7 | TRBV9 | TGTGCCAGCAGCGCAGACTCTATAGCAGATCCCTACGAGCAGTACTTC | CASSADSIADPYEQYF
TRBD2 | - | TRBJ2-5 | TRBV7-9 | TGTGCCAGCAGCCCCCGGACTAGCGGGAGGGCCGGAGGAGAGACCCAGTACTTC | CASSPRTSGRAGGETQYF
- | - | TRBJ2-2 | TRBV7-7 | TGTGCTAGCAGCACCCAGGCTGGAGAAGGGACCGGGGAGCTGTTTTTT | CASSTQAGEGTGELFF
TRBD1 | - | TRBJ2-2 | TRBV11-2 | TGTGCCAGCACCCGAGGGGGCTCCCACACCGGGGAGCTGTTTTTT | CASTRGGSHTGELFF
- | medium-sized | TRBJ2-5 | TRBV2 | TGTGCCAGCAGTGATGAAGAGACCCAGTACTTC | CASSDEETQYF
- | medium-sized | TRBJ2-3 | TRBV2 | TGTGCCAGCAGTAAAACCATAGGGGGTACGCAGTATTTT | CASSKTIGGTQYF
- | few | TRBJ2-7 | TRBV12-3/TRBV12-4 | TGTGCCAGCAGTTTCGAGAAACTCTACGAGCAGTACTTC | CASSFEKLYEQYF
- | - | TRBJ2-1 | TRBV21-1 | TGTGCCAGCAGCAAAGTGAAGGAAACAGGCAATGAGCAGTTCTTC | CASSKVKETGNEQFF
TRBD1 | few | TRBJ2-7 | TRBV10-2 | TGCGCCAGCAGGGACAGGGCGATGGGCGAGCAGTACTTC | CASRDRAMGEQYF
- | medium-sized | TRBJ2-1 | TRBV6-2/TRBV6-3 | TGTGCCAGCAGTTTAGTGGGCTTCTACAATGAGCAGTTCTTC | CASSLVGFYNEQFF